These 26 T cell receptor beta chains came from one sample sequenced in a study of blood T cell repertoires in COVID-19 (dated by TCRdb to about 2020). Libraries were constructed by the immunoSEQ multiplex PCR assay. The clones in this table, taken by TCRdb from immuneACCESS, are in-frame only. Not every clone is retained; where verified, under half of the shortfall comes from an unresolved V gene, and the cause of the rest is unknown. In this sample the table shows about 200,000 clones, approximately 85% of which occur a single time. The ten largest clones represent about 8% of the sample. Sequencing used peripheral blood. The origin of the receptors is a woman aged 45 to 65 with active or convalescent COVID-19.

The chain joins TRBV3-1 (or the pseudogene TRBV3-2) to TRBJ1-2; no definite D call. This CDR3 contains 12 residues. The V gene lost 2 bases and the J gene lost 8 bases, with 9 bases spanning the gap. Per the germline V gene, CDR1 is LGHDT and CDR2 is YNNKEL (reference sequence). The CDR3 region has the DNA TGTGCCAGCAGCCAACTAGACCGAGGCTACACCTTC. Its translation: CASSQLDRGYTF.

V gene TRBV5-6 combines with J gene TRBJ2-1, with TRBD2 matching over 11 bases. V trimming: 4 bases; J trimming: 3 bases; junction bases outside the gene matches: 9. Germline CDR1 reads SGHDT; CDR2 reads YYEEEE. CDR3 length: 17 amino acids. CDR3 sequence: CASSERLAGTNYNEQFF. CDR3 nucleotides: TGTGCCAGCAGCGAGCGACTAGCGGGGACCAACTACAATGAGCAGTTCTTC.

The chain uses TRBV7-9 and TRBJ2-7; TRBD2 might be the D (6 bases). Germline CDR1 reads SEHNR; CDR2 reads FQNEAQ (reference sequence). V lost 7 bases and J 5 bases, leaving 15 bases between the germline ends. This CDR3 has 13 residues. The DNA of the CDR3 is TGTGCCAGCACCGTCCGGGGGTGGGACGAGCAGTACTTC. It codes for CASTVRGWDEQYF.

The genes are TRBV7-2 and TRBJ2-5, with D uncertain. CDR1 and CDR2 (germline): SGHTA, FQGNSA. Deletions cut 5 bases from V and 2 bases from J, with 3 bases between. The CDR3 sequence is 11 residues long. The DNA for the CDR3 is TGTGCCAGCAGCCAGCAAGAGACCCAGTACTTC. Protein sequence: CASSQQETQYF.

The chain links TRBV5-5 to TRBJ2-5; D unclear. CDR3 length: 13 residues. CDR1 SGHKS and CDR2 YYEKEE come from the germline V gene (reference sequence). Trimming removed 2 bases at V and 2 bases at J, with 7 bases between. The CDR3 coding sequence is TGTGCCAGCAGCTTTATTCGGCAAGAGACCCAGTACTTC. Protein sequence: CASSFIRQETQYF. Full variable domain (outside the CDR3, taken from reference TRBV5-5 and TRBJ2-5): DAGVTQSPTHLIKTRGQQVTLRCSPISGHKSVSWYQQVLGQGPQFIFQYYEKEERGRGNFPDRFSARQFPNYSSELNVNALLLGDSALYLCASSFIRQETQYFGPGTRLLVL.

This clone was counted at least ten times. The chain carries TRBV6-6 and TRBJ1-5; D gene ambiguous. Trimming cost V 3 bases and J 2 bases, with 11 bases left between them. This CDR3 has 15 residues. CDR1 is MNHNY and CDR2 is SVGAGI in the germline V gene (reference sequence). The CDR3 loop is CASSYWEGGNQPQHF. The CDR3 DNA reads TGTGCCAGCAGTTATTGGGAGGGAGGCAATCAGCCCCAGCATTTT.

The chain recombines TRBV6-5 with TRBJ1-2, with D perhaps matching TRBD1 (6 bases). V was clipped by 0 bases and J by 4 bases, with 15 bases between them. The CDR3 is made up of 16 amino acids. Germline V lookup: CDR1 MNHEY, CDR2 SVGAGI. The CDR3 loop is CASSYSRGFHGYGYTF. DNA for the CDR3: TGTGCCAGCAGTTACTCGAGGGGGTTCCACGGCTATGGCTACACCTTC.

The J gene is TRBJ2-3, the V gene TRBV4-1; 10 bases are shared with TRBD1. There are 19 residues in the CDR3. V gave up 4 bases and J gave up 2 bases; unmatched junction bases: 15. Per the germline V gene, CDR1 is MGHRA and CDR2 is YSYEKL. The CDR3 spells CASSPVRGTGAENTDTQYF. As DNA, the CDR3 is TGCGCCAGCAGCCCCGTCCGCGGGACAGGGGCGGAAAACACAGATACGCAGTATTTT.

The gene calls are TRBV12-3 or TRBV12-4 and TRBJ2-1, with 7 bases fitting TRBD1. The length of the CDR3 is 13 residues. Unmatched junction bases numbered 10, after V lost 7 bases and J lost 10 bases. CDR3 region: CASTPLTGDEQFF. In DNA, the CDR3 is TGTGCCAGCACTCCTCTCACAGGGGACGAGCAGTTCTTC.

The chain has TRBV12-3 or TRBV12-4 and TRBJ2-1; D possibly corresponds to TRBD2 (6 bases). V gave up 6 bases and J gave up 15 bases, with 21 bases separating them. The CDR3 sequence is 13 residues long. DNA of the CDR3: TGTGCCAGCAGCCCTACTAGCACTATCTCCCCGTTCTTC. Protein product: CASSPTSTISPFF.

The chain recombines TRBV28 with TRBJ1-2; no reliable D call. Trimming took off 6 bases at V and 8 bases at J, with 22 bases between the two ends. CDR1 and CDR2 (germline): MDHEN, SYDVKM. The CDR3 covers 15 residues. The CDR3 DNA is TGTGCCAGCAGCCAAATAGGAGGCCTACTGGGGGGCTACACCTTC. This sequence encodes CASSQIGGLLGGYTF.

Here the CDR3 reads CASSTYQVNYGYTF. Written as DNA, the CDR3 is TGTGCCAGCAGTACCTACCAGGTCAACTATGGCTACACCTTC. This sequence joins TRBV28 and TRBJ1-2; D not resolved. The CDR3 runs to 14 residues. V was clipped by 5 bases and J by 2 bases, with 12 bases between them. CDR1 and CDR2 (germline): MDHEN, SYDVKM.

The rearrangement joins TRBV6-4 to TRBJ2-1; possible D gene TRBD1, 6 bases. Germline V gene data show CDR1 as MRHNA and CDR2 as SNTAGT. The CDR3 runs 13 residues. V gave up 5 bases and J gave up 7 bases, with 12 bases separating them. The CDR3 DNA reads TGTGCCAGCAGTTTAGAACAGGGTAATGAGCAGTTCTTC. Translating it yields CASSLEQGNEQFF.

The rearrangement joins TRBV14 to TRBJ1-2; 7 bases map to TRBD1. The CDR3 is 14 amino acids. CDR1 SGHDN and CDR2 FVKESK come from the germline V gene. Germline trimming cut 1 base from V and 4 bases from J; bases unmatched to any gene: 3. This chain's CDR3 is CASSQGQGGYGYTF. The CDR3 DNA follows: TGTGCCAGCAGCCAAGGACAGGGAGGCTATGGCTACACCTTC.

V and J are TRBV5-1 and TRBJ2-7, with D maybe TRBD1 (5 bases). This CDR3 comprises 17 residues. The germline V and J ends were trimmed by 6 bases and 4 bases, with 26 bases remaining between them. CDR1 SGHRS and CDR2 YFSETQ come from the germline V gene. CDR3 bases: TGCGCCAGCACCCTCAGACCTGACGGGTTAGGGGATTACGAGCAGTACTTC. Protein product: CASTLRPDGLGDYEQYF. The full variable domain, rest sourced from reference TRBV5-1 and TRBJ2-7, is KAGVTQTPRYLIKTRGQQVTLSCSPISGHRSVSWYQQTPGQGLQFLFEYFSETQRNKGNFPGRFSGRQFSNSRSEMNVSTLELGDSALYLCASTLRPDGLGDYEQYFGPGTRLTVT.

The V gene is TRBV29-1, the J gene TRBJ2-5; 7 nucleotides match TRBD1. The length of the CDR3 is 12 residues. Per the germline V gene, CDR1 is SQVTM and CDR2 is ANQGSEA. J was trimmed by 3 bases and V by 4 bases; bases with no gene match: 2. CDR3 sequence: CSVVTGEETQYF. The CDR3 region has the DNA TGCAGCGTTGTAACAGGGGAAGAGACCCAGTACTTC.

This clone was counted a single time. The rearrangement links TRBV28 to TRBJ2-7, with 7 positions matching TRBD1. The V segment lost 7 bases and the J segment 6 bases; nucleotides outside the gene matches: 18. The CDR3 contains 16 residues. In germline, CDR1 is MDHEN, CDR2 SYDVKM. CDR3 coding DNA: TGTGCCAGCAACCGGTTGACAGGGCCCTCCAGGACCGAGCAGTACTTC. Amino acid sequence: CASNRLTGPSRTEQYF.

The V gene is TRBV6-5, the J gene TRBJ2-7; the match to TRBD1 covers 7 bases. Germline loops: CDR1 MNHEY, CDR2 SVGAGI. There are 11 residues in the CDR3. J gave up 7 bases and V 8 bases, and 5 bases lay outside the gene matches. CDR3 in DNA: TGTGCCAGCGGGACAGTCGATGAGCAGTACTTC. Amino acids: CASGTVDEQYF.

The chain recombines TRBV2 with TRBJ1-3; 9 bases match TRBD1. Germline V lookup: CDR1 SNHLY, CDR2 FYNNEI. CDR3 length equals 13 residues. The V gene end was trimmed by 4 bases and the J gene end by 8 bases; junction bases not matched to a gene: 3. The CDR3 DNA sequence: TGTGCCAGCAGTGTGGACAGGGGATACACCATATATTTT. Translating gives CASSVDRGYTIYF.

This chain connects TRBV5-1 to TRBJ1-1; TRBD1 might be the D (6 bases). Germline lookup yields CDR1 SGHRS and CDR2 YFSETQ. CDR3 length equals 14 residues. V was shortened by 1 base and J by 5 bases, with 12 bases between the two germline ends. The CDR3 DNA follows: TGCGCCAGCAGCTTGCCGGGAGGGGGGACTGAAGCTTTCTTT. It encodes CASSLPGGGTEAFF.

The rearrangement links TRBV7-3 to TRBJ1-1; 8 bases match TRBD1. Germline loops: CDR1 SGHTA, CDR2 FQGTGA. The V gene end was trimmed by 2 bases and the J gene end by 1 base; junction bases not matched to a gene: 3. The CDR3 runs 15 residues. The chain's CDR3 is CASSLLGTGNTEAFF. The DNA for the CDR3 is TGTGCCAGCAGCTTATTAGGGACAGGGAACACTGAAGCTTTCTTT.

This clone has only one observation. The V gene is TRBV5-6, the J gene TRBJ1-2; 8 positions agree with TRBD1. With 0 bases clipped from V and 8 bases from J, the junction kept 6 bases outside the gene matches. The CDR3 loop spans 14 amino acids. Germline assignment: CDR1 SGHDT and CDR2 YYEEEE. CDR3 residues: CASSLARDRPGYTF. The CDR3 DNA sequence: TGTGCCAGCAGCTTGGCGCGGGACAGGCCGGGCTACACCTTC. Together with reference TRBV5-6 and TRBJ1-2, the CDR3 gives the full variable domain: DAGVTQSPTHLIKTRGQQVTLRCSPKSGHDTVSWYQQALGQGPQFIFQYYEEEERQRGNFPDRFSGHQFPNYSSELNVNALLLGDSALYLCASSLARDRPGYTFGSGTRLTVV.

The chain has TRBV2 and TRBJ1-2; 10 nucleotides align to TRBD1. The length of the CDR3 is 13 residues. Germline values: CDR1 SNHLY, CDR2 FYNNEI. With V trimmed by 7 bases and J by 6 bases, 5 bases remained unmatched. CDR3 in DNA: TGTGCCAGCACAAGGGACAGGGGAGATGGCTACACCTTC. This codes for CASTRDRGDGYTF.

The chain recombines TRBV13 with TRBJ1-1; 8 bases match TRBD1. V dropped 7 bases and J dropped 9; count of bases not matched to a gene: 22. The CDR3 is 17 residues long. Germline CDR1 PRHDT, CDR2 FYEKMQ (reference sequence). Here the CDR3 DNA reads TGTGCCAGCACAGGGACGCGAACCGGGACAGGAGAACTTCAAGCTTTCTTT. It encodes CASTGTRTGTGELQAFF.

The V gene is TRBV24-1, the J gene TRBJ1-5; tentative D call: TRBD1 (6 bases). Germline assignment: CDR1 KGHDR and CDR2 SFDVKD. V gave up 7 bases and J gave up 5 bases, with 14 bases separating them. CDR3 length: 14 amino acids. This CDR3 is CATSRGGLDQPQHF. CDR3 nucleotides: TGTGCCACCAGCCGGGGGGGGCTGGATCAGCCCCAGCATTTT.

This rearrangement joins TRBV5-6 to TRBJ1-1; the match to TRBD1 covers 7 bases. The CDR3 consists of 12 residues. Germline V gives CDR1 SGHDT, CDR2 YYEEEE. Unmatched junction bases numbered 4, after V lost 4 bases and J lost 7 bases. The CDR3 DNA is TGTGCCAGCAGCACGGACAGGATTGAAGCTTTCTTT. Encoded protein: CASSTDRIEAFF.